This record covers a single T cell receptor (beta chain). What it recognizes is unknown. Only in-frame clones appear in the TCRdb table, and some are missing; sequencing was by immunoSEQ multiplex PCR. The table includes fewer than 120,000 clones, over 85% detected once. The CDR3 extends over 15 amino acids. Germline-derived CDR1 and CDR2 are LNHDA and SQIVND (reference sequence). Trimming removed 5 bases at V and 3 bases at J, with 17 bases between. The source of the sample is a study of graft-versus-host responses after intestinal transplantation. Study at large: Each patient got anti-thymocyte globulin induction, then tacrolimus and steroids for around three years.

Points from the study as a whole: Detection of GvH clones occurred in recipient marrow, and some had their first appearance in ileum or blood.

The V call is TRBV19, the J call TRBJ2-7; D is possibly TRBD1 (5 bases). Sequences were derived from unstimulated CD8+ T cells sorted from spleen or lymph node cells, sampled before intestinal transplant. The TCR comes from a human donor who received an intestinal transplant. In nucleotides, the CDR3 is TGTGCCAGTAGTTCCCAGGGCCCGGGCGTCTACGAGCAGTACTTC. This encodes CASSSQGPGVYEQYF.